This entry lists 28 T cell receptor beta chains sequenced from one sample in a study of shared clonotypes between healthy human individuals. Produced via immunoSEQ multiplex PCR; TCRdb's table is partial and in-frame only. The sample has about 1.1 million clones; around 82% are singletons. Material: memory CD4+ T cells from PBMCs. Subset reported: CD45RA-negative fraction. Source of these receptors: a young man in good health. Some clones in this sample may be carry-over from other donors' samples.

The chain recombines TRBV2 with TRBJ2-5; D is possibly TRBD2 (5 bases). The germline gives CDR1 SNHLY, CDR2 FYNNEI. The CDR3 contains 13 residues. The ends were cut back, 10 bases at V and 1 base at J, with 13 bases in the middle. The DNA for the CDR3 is TGTGCCATGAAGGTTCTAGCCCAAGAGACCCAGTACTTC. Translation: CAMKVLAQETQYF.

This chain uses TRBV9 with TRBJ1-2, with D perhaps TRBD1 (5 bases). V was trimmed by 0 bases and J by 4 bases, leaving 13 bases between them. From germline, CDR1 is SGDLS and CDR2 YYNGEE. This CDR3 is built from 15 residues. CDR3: CASSVARTMTYGYTF. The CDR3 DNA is TGTGCCAGCAGCGTAGCTAGGACAATGACCTATGGCTACACCTTC.

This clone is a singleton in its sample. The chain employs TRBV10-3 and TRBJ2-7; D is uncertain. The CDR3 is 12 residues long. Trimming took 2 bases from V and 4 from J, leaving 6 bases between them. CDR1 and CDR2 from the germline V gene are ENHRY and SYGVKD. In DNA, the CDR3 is TGTGCCATCAGTGAGAGGATTTACGAGCAGTACTTC. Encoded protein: CAISERIYEQYF.

The CDR3 sequence: CASRGKWGNQETQYF. The DNA of the CDR3 is TGTGCCAGCAGGGGAAAATGGGGAAACCAAGAGACCCAGTACTTC. J is TRBJ2-5 and V is TRBV28; D is uncertain. CDR1 and CDR2 (germline): MDHEN, SYDVKM. V was clipped by 6 bases and J by 0 bases, with 14 bases between them. The CDR3 covers 15 residues. Using reference TRBV28 and TRBJ2-5 for the parts outside the CDR3, the full variable domain is DVKVTQSSRYLVKRTGEKVFLECVQDMDHENMFWYRQDPGLGLRLIYFSYDVKMKEKGDIPEGYSVSREKKERFSLILESASTNQTSMYLCASRGKWGNQETQYFGPGTRLLVL.

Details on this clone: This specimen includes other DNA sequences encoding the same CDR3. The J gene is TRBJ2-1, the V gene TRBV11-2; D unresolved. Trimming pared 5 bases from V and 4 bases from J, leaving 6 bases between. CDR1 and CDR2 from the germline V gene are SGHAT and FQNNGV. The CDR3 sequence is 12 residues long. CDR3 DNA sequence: TGTGCCAGCAGCCCGAGTTACAATGAGCAGTTCTTC. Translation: CASSPSYNEQFF.

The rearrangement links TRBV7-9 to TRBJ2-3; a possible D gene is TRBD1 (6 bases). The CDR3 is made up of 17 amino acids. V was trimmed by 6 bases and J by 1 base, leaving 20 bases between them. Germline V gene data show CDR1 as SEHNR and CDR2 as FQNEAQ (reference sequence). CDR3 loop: CASRRPFRGLGTDTQYF. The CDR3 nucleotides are TGTGCCAGCAGGCGCCCATTCAGGGGATTGGGCACAGATACGCAGTATTTT.

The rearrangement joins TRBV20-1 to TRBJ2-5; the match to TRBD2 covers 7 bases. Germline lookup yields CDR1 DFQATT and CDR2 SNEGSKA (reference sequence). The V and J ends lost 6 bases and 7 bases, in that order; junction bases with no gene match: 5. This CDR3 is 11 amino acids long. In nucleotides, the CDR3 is TGCAGTGCCCATCCGGGGGGGACCCAGTACTTC. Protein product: CSAHPGGTQYF.

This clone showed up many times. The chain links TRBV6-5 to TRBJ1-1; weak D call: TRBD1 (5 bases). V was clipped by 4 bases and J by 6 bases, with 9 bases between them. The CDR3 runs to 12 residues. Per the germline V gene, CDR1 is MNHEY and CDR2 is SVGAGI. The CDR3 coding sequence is TGTGCCAGCAGTTTCCGGGGGTCTGAAGCTTTCTTT. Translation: CASSFRGSEAFF.

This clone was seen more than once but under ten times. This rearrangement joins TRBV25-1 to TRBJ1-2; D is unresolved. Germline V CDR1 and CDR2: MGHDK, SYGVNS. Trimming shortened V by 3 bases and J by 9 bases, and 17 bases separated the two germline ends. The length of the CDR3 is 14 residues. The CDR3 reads CASSDSQKSNRYTF. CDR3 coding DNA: TGTGCCAGCAGTGATAGCCAAAAGAGCAATCGCTACACCTTC.

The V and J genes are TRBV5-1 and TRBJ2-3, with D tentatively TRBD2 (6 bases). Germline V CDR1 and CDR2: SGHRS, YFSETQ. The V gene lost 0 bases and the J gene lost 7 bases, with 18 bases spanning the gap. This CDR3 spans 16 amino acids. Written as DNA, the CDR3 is TGCGCCAGCAGCTTGGTTGTACGGGGGTCGGTCAATACGCAGTATTTT. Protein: CASSLVVRGSVNTQYF. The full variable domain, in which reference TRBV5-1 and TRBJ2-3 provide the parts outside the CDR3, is KAGVTQTPRYLIKTRGQQVTLSCSPISGHRSVSWYQQTPGQGLQFLFEYFSETQRNKGNFPGRFSGRQFSNSRSEMNVSTLELGDSALYLCASSLVVRGSVNTQYFGPGTRLTVL.

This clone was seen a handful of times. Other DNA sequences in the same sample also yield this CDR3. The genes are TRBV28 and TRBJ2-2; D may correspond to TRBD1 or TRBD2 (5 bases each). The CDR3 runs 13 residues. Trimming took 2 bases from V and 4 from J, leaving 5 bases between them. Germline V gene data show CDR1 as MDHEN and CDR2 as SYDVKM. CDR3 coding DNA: TGTGCCAGCAGTTTAGGGGGCACCGGGGAGCTGTTTTTT. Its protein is CASSLGGTGELFF. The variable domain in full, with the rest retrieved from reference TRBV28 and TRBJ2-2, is DVKVTQSSRYLVKRTGEKVFLECVQDMDHENMFWYRQDPGLGLRLIYFSYDVKMKEKGDIPEGYSVSREKKERFSLILESASTNQTSMYLCASSLGGTGELFFGEGSRLTVL.

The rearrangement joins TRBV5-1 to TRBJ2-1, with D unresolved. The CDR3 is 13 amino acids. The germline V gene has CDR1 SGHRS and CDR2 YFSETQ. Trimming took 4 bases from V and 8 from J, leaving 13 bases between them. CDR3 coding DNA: TGCGCCAGCAGCGTCCGAGCCCCCGATGAGCAGTTCTTC. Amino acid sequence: CASSVRAPDEQFF.

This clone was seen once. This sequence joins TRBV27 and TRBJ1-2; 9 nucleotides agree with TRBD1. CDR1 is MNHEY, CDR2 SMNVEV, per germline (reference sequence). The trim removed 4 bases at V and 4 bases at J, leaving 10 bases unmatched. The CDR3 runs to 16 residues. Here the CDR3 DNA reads TGTGCCAGCAGTTCCGCCGGGACAGGGCTCATCTATGGCTACACCTTC. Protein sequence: CASSSAGTGLIYGYTF.

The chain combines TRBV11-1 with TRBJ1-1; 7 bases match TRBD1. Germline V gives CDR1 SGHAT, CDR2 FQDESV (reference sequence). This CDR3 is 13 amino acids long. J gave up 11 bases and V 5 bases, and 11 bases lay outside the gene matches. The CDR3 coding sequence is TGTGCCAGCAGCCCAGGGGGGAAACAGGCGGCTTTCTTT. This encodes CASSPGGKQAAFF.

CDR3 nucleotides: TGTGCCAGCAGTTACAGGGCAATAGCCAAAAACATTCAGTACTTC. It codes for CASSYRAIAKNIQYF. This sequence joins TRBV2 and TRBJ2-4; D may be TRBD1 (6 bases). This CDR3 comprises 15 residues. Germline lookup yields CDR1 SNHLY and CDR2 FYNNEI. The V gene lost 5 bases and the J gene lost 0 bases, with 11 bases spanning the gap.

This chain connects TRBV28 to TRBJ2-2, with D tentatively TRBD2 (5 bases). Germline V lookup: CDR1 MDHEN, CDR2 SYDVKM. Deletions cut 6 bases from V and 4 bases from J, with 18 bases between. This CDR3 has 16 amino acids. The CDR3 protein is CASSRSGARSTGELFF. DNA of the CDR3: TGTGCCAGCAGCCGCAGCGGAGCCCGTAGCACCGGGGAGCTGTTTTTT. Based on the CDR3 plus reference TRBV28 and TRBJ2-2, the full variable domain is DVKVTQSSRYLVKRTGEKVFLECVQDMDHENMFWYRQDPGLGLRLIYFSYDVKMKEKGDIPEGYSVSREKKERFSLILESASTNQTSMYLCASSRSGARSTGELFFGEGSRLTVL.

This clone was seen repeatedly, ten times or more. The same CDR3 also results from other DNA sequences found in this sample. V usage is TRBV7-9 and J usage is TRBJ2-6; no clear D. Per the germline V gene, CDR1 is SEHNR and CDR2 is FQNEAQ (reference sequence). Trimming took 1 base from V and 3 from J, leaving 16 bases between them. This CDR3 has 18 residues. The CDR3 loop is CASSLGLVGPLGANVLTF. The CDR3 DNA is TGTGCCAGCAGCTTAGGGTTGGTTGGTCCTCTTGGGGCCAACGTCCTGACTTTC.

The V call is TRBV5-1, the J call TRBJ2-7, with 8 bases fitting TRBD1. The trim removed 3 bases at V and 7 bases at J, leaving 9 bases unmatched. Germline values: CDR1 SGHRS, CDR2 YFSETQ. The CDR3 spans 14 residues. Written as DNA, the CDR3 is TGCGCCAGCAGCTCCCGGGACAGGACGGGGGAGCAGTACTTC. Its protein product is CASSSRDRTGEQYF. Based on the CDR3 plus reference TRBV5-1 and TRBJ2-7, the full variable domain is KAGVTQTPRYLIKTRGQQVTLSCSPISGHRSVSWYQQTPGQGLQFLFEYFSETQRNKGNFPGRFSGRQFSNSRSEMNVSTLELGDSALYLCASSSRDRTGEQYFGPGTRLTVT.

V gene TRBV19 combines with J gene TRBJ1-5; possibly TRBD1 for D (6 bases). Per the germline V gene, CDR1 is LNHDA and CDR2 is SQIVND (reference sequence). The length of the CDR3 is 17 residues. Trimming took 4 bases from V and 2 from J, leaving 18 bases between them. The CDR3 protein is CASSTFQGSGGNQPQHF. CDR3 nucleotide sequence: TGTGCCAGTAGTACCTTTCAGGGGTCGGGAGGCAATCAGCCCCAGCATTTT.

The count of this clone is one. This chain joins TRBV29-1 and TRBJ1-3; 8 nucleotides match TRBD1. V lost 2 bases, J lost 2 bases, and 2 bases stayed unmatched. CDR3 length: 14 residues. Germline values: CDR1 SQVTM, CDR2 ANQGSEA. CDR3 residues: CSVEPDRAGNTIYF. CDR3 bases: TGCAGCGTTGAACCGGACAGGGCTGGAAACACCATATATTTT.

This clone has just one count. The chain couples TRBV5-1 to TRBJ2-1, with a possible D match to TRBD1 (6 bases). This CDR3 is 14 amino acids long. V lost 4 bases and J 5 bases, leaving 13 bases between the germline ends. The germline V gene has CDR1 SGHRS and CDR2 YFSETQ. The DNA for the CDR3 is TGCGCCAGCAGCGACATACAGGGTAACAATGAGCAGTTCTTC. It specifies CASSDIQGNNEQFF.

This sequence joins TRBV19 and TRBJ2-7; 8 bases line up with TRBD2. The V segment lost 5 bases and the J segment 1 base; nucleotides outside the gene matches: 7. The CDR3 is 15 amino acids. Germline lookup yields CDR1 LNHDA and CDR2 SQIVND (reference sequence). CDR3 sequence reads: CASSPSRGGSYEQYF. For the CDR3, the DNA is TGTGCCAGTAGTCCCTCCCGGGGGGGGTCCTACGAGCAGTACTTC.

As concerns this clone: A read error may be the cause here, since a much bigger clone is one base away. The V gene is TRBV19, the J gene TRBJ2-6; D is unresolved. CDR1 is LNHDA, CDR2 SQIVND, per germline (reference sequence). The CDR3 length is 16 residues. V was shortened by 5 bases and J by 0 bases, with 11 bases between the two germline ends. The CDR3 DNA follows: TGTGCCAGTAGTGCGACGCCGAGCTCTGGGGCCAACGTCCTGACTTTC. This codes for CASSATPSSGANVLTF.

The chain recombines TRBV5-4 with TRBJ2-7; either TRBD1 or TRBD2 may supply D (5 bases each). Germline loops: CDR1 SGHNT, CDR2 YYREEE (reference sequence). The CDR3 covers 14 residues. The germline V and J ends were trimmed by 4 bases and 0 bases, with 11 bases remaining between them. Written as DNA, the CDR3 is TGTGCCAGCAGCCGGGACCGGAGCTCCTACGAGCAGTACTTC. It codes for CASSRDRSSYEQYF.

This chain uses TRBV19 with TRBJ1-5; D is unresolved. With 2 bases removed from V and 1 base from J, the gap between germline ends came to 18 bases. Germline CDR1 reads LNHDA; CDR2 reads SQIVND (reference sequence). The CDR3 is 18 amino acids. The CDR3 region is CASSILRDRSGSNQPQHF. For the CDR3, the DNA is TGTGCCAGTAGTATACTTCGGGATCGAAGTGGCAGCAATCAGCCCCAGCATTTT.

CDR3 protein: CASRLSRDSPYEQYF. In DNA form, the CDR3 reads TGTGCCAGCAGACTTTCCCGGGACAGTCCCTACGAGCAGTACTTC. J is TRBJ2-7 and V is TRBV7-2, with 7 bases matching TRBD1. CDR1 is SGHTA and CDR2 is FQGNSA in the germline V gene. The ends lost 6 bases at V and 2 bases at J; junction bases unmatched: 10. The CDR3 runs to 15 residues.

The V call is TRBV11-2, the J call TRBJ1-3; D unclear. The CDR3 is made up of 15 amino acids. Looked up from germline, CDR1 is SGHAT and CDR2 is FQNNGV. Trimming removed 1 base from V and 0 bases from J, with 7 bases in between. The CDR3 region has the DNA TGTGCCAGCAGCTTAGGCAGCTTCTCTGGAAACACCATATATTTT. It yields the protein CASSLGSFSGNTIYF.

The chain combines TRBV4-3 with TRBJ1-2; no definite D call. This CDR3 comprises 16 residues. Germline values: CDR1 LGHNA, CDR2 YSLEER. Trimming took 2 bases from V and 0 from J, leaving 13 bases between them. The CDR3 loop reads CASSQLLGQTNYGYTF. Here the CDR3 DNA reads TGCGCCAGCAGCCAATTATTAGGTCAGACTAACTATGGCTACACCTTC.